The next 25 T cell receptor beta chains were all read from a single sample in a study of control samples from healthy donors and cancer patients. Sequencing used immunoSEQ multiplex PCR; TCRdb keeps in-frame clones, though not all of them. The sample lists over 150,000 clones, roughly 94% occurring once. The sequencing sample was made of PBMCs. All receptors derive from a man between 60 and 75 years old with colorectal cancer.

This chain joins TRBV7-2 and TRBJ1-3; D gene uncertain. The CDR3 length is 15 residues. The germline V gene encodes CDR1 SGHTA and CDR2 FQGNSA. Trimming shortened V by 5 bases and J by 0 bases, and 11 bases separated the two germline ends. As DNA, the CDR3 is TGTGCCAGCAGCCCCGGGGATTCCTCTGGAAACACCATATATTTT. It specifies CASSPGDSSGNTIYF.

The V and J genes are TRBV18 and TRBJ2-1, with TRBD1 as a possible D gene (5 bases). Per germline, CDR1 KGHSH and CDR2 LQKENI. Trimming removed 2 bases at V and 7 bases at J, with 9 bases between. This CDR3 is built from 13 residues. This CDR3 reads CASSPRGGNEQFF. DNA of the CDR3: TGTGCCAGCTCACCAAGGGGTGGGAATGAGCAGTTCTTC. Full variable domain (missing parts from reference TRBV18 and TRBJ2-1): NAGVMQNPRHLVRRRGQEARLRCSPMKGHSHVYWYRQLPEEGLKFMVYLQKENIIDESGMPKERFSAEFPKEGPSILRIQQVVRGDSAAYFCASSPRGGNEQFFGPGTRLTVL.

The rearrangement uses TRBV18 and TRBJ2-5; D ambiguous. Trimming removed 1 base from V and 2 bases from J, with 8 bases in between. CDR1 and CDR2 (germline): KGHSH, LQKENI. The CDR3 totals 14 residues. The CDR3 spells CASSPQEAQETQYF. CDR3 sequence (DNA): TGTGCCAGCTCACCACAGGAAGCTCAAGAGACCCAGTACTTC. Combining the CDR3 with reference TRBV18 and TRBJ2-5 gives the whole variable domain NAGVMQNPRHLVRRRGQEARLRCSPMKGHSHVYWYRQLPEEGLKFMVYLQKENIIDESGMPKERFSAEFPKEGPSILRIQQVVRGDSAAYFCASSPQEAQETQYFGPGTRLLVL.

This clone was seen only a few times. The chain couples TRBV5-6 to TRBJ1-6; 9 bases line up with TRBD1. J was trimmed by 11 bases and V by 4 bases; bases with no gene match: 7. This CDR3 has 14 residues. Germline CDR1 is SGHDT and CDR2 is YYEEEE. The CDR3 sequence is CASSPGQGGTPLHF. The CDR3 bases are TGTGCCAGCAGCCCGGGACAGGGTGGGACACCCCTCCACTTT.

The genes are TRBV2 and TRBJ1-1; D remains ambiguous. V shed 8 bases and J shed 1 base, with 11 bases lying between them. The V gene's germline CDR1 is SNHLY and CDR2 FYNNEI. The CDR3 totals 13 residues. The CDR3, as DNA: TGTGCCAGCGGAGGGCACACGAACACTGAAGCTTTCTTT. This sequence encodes CASGGHTNTEAFF. The variable domain in full, completed from reference TRBV2 and TRBJ1-1, reads EPEVTQTPSHQVTQMGQEVILRCVPISNHLYFYWYRQILGQKVEFLVSFYNNEISEKSEIFDDQFSVERPDGSNFTLKIRSTKLEDSAMYFCASGGHTNTEAFFGQGTRLTVV.

The chain couples TRBV9 to TRBJ1-1; D call uncertain. There are 15 residues in the CDR3. Between the trimmed V and J ends, which lost 0 bases and 1 base, there was a span of 10 bases. CDR1 is SGDLS and CDR2 is YYNGEE in the germline V gene. CDR3 sequence: CASSVGKGRNTEAFF. The CDR3 nucleotides are TGTGCCAGCAGCGTAGGGAAAGGGAGGAACACTGAAGCTTTCTTT.

The chain is built from TRBV5-1 and TRBJ2-1, with 7 bases identical to TRBD1. The J segment lost 8 bases and the V segment lost 4 bases, leaving 9 bases of the junction unmatched. The germline CDR1 and CDR2 sequences are SGHRS and YFSETQ. The CDR3 is 14 residues long. CDR3 protein: CASSPYRGTDEQFF. The CDR3 DNA follows: TGCGCCAGCAGCCCGTACAGGGGTACAGATGAGCAGTTCTTC.

The V call is TRBV19, the J call TRBJ2-5; D gene ambiguous. The CDR3 has 14 residues. Trimming cost V 3 bases and J 2 bases, with 10 bases left between them. Germline V CDR1 and CDR2: LNHDA, SQIVND (reference sequence). The CDR3: CASSIGTAQETQYF. As DNA, the CDR3 is TGTGCCAGTAGTATTGGTACAGCTCAAGAGACCCAGTACTTC.

This clone was detected only a few times. Here the CDR3 DNA reads TGTGCCAGCAGTTACACGACAGGGGGGAGTTCTCGCGCTGAAGCTTTCTTT. This sequence encodes CASSYTTGGSSRAEAFF. J is TRBJ1-1 and V is TRBV6-2 or TRBV6-3; 9 bases align to TRBD1. The ends lost 2 bases at V and 6 bases at J; junction bases unmatched: 13. This CDR3 is built from 17 residues. Germline CDR1 is MNHEY and CDR2 is SVGEGT.

The chain carries TRBV5-1 and TRBJ1-1; 8 bases are shared with TRBD1. V trimming: 1 base; J trimming: 5 bases; junction bases outside the gene matches: 7. This CDR3 is 15 amino acids long. Germline CDR1 and CDR2: SGHRS and YFSETQ. The CDR3, as DNA: TGCGCCAGCAGCTTGAGTACAGGGGGGCAGACTGAAGCTTTCTTT. Translated, it gives CASSLSTGGQTEAFF. Together with reference TRBV5-1 and TRBJ1-1, the CDR3 gives the full variable domain: KAGVTQTPRYLIKTRGQQVTLSCSPISGHRSVSWYQQTPGQGLQFLFEYFSETQRNKGNFPGRFSGRQFSNSRSEMNVSTLELGDSALYLCASSLSTGGQTEAFFGQGTRLTVV.

V is TRBV7-2 and J is TRBJ1-5; no reliable D call. Between the trimmed V and J ends, which lost 4 bases and 0 bases, there was a span of 10 bases. There are 15 residues in the CDR3. Per the germline V gene, CDR1 is SGHTA and CDR2 is FQGNSA. CDR3 nucleotide sequence: TGTGCCAGCAGCTCCCGGGCCGATAGCAATCAGCCCCAGCATTTT. This sequence encodes CASSSRADSNQPQHF.

The rearrangement links TRBV6-5 to TRBJ2-7, with 7 bases matching TRBD1. The germline gives CDR1 MNHEY, CDR2 SVGAGI. The CDR3 spans 15 residues. With 6 bases clipped from V and 1 base from J, the junction kept 9 bases outside the gene matches. The CDR3 DNA sequence: TGTGCCAGCAGATACGACAGGGAAATGTCCTACGAGCAGTACTTC. Translation gives CASRYDREMSYEQYF.

This chain uses TRBV7-8 with TRBJ1-3, with 8 bases fitting TRBD1. J lost 2 bases, V lost 5 bases, and 11 bases had no gene match. Germline V CDR1 and CDR2: SGHVS, FQNEAQ. The CDR3 covers 17 residues. This CDR3 is CASSRTGRDLPGNTIYF. CDR3 in DNA: TGTGCCAGCAGCCGGACAGGGCGCGACCTCCCTGGAAACACCATATATTTT.

The chain recombines TRBV4-1 with TRBJ1-4; no clear D. The CDR3 extends over 15 amino acids. V lost 4 bases and J 5 bases, leaving 14 bases between the germline ends. Germline V gene sequence: CDR1 MGHRA, CDR2 YSYEKL. The CDR3 spells CASSLPPVMNEKLFF. Here the CDR3 DNA reads TGCGCCAGCAGCCTCCCCCCAGTAATGAATGAAAAACTGTTTTTT.

The rearrangement links TRBV7-9 to TRBJ2-7, with a tentative D call TRBD1 (6 bases). The CDR3 sequence is 12 residues long. Germline V gene data show CDR1 as SEHNR and CDR2 as FQNEAQ (reference sequence). Trimming cost V 6 bases and J 5 bases, with 11 bases left between them. The CDR3 loop is CASSRTDNEQYF. CDR3 coding DNA: TGTGCCAGCAGTCGGACAGACAACGAGCAGTACTTC.

The rearrangement joins TRBV27 to TRBJ2-7; a possible D gene is TRBD1 (6 bases). Germline CDR1 MNHEY, CDR2 SMNVEV (reference sequence). The CDR3 has 14 residues. V lost 5 bases to trimming and J lost 2 bases, with 13 bases between them. CDR3 DNA: TGTGCCAGCAGTCTATTACAGGGACCCTACGAGCAGTACTTC. This codes for CASSLLQGPYEQYF.

V is TRBV9 and J is TRBJ2-5; 7 bases are a match to TRBD1. The germline V gene has CDR1 SGDLS and CDR2 YYNGEE. The junction had 6 bases not matched to a gene; V was cut back by 1 base and J by 6 bases. The CDR3 is made up of 14 amino acids. CDR3 in DNA: TGTGCCAGCAGCGTAACTGAGGGGGCGAAGACCCAGTACTTC. It encodes CASSVTEGAKTQYF.

This clone was detected once. Compared with germline, one end of the junction differs, possibly owing to a read error. The chain recombines TRBV30 with TRBJ1-2, with a possible D match to TRBD1 (6 bases). The CDR3 is made up of 9 amino acids. Germline V lookup: CDR1 GTSNPN, CDR2 SVGIG (reference sequence). The CDR3 sequence is CSTGLGYTF. The CDR3 coding sequence is TGCTCCACAGGGCTTGGCTACACCTTC.

The CDR3 loop reads CASSIGSSTEAFF. The CDR3 coding sequence is TGTGCCAGTAGTATAGGCTCCTCCACTGAAGCTTTCTTT. The rearrangement joins TRBV19 to TRBJ1-1; D gene uncertain. Looked up from germline, CDR1 is LNHDA and CDR2 is SQIVND (reference sequence). Deletions cut 1 base from V and 4 bases from J, with 7 bases between. The CDR3 totals 13 residues. Filled out from reference TRBV19 and TRBJ1-1, the complete variable domain reads DGGITQSPKYLFRKEGQNVTLSCEQNLNHDAMYWYRQDPGQGLRLIYYSQIVNDFQKGDIAEGYSVSREKKESFPLTVTSAQKNPTAFYLCASSIGSSTEAFFGQGTRLTVV.

The chain combines TRBV9 with TRBJ1-3, with D uncertain. Germline-derived CDR1 and CDR2 are SGDLS and YYNGEE. The CDR3 sequence is 14 residues long. V gave up 3 bases and J gave up 0 bases, with 7 bases separating them. The CDR3 reads CASSALSSGNTIYF. In DNA, the CDR3 is TGTGCCAGCAGCGCGCTAAGCTCTGGAAACACCATATATTTT.

The genes are TRBV11-2 and TRBJ2-5; D gene unclear. Trimming removed 1 base from V and 2 bases from J, with 8 bases in between. Germline loops: CDR1 SGHAT, CDR2 FQNNGV. The CDR3 has 14 amino acids. The chain's CDR3 is CASSLGAGQETQYF. In nucleotides, the CDR3 is TGTGCCAGCAGCTTAGGGGCAGGTCAAGAGACCCAGTACTTC.

This chain joins TRBV5-4 and TRBJ1-2; D gene uncertain. The CDR3 has 12 residues. V shed 0 bases and J shed 8 bases, with 8 bases lying between them. Per germline, CDR1 SGHNT and CDR2 YYREEE (reference sequence). The CDR3 DNA is TGTGCCAGCAGCTTGGGCCCCGGAGGCTACACCTTC. Translated: CASSLGPGGYTF. Variable domain in full (rest from reference TRBV5-4 and TRBJ1-2): ETGVTQSPTHLIKTRGQQVTLRCSSQSGHNTVSWYQQALGQGPQFIFQYYREEENGRGNFPPRFSGLQFPNYSSELNVNALELDDSALYLCASSLGPGGYTFGSGTRLTVV.

In DNA form, the CDR3 reads TGTGCCAGCAGCTCCCCGGGACAGTCAACGCCTAGCACAGATACGCAGTATTTT. This translates into CASSSPGQSTPSTDTQYF. The chain links TRBV5-4 to TRBJ2-3; 7 positions match TRBD1. Germline V gene sequence: CDR1 SGHNT, CDR2 YYREEE (reference sequence). Losses at the gene ends were 3 bases for V and 0 bases for J; bases not matched to a gene: 13. The CDR3 sequence is 18 residues long.

The chain employs TRBV21-1 and TRBJ2-5. TRBV21-1 has pseudogene status. The CDR3 has 14 amino acids. For the CDR3, the DNA is TGTGCCAGCAGTCCTCCCGGGGCAGGGGAGACCCAGTACTTC. As protein: CASSPPGAGETQYF.

In this sample, this clone turned up once. The V call is TRBV6-1, the J call TRBJ1-2; 9 positions match TRBD1. CDR1 and CDR2 (germline): MNHNS, SASEGT. The CDR3 extends over 16 amino acids. The trim removed 4 bases at V and 8 bases at J, leaving 14 bases unmatched. CDR3 sequence: CASSVAAGQGASGYTF. The CDR3, as DNA: TGTGCCAGCAGTGTAGCCGCGGGACAGGGAGCAAGCGGCTACACCTTC.